Each of the 15 T cell receptor beta chains below was sequenced from the same sample in a study of cytomegalovirus exposure and HLA in healthy donors. Primers for the PCR totalled 60 Vbeta and 13 Jbeta. Using immunoSEQ multiplex PCR, the repertoire was profiled, and TCRdb retains in-frame clones only, with some absent. The repertoire holds more than 90,000 clones, with roughly 73% as singletons. The sequenced sample consisted of PBMCs. Receptors were obtained from a young woman in good health and CMV-seronegative.

This chain uses TRBV5-1 with TRBJ1-2, with D hard to call. This CDR3 has 12 residues. V was pared by 4 bases and J by 4 bases, with 8 bases between. The germline CDR1 and CDR2 sequences are SGHRS and YFSETQ. CDR3 bases: TGCGCCAGCAGCGGCCAGGCCTATGGCTACACCTTC. Translating gives CASSGQAYGYTF.

The J gene is TRBJ2-1, the V gene TRBV5-6; D might be TRBD2 (6 bases). The V gene lost 0 bases and the J gene lost 2 bases, with 12 bases spanning the gap. Germline V gene sequence: CDR1 SGHDT, CDR2 YYEEEE. CDR3 length: 16 residues. CDR3 nucleotide sequence: TGTGCCAGCAGCTTGGTTATCGGGAGTCCCTACAATGAGCAGTTCTTC. Translation: CASSLVIGSPYNEQFF.

V gene TRBV5-1 combines with J gene TRBJ2-2; D uncertain. The CDR3 totals 15 residues. The germline CDR1 and CDR2 sequences are SGHRS and YFSETQ. Trimming removed 0 bases at V and 5 bases at J, with 11 bases between. The CDR3 here is CASSLDGPETGELFF. CDR3 in DNA: TGCGCCAGCAGCTTGGATGGGCCGGAAACCGGGGAGCTGTTTTTT.

The V gene is TRBV11-2, the J gene TRBJ1-1; no clear D. This CDR3 has 14 amino acids. Trimming took 2 bases from V and 3 from J, leaving 10 bases between them. Germline V gene sequence: CDR1 SGHAT, CDR2 FQNNGV. The CDR3 loop reads CASSLRAPDTEAFF. The CDR3 DNA sequence: TGTGCCAGCAGCTTACGCGCACCCGACACTGAAGCTTTCTTT.

The chain links TRBV5-6 to TRBJ2-7; 7 bases line up with TRBD2. There are 16 residues in the CDR3. The germline V gene has CDR1 SGHDT and CDR2 YYEEEE. V shed 5 bases and J 3 bases; nucleotides not matched to a gene: 14. In DNA, the CDR3 is TGTGCCAGCAGTCCTGCGGGAGAGCGCGAAATCTACGAGCAGTACTTC. Residues: CASSPAGEREIYEQYF.

This clone was recorded a few times. The rearrangement joins TRBV2 to TRBJ2-1, with TRBD2 matching 11 bases. The trim removed 0 bases at V and 4 bases at J, leaving 2 bases unmatched. The CDR3 sequence is 16 residues long. CDR1 and CDR2 (germline): SNHLY, FYNNEI. The CDR3 coding sequence is TGTGCCAGCAGTGAAGCCCCTAGCGGGGGGTACAATGAGCAGTTCTTC. The encoded protein is CASSEAPSGGYNEQFF. Full variable domain (outside the CDR3, taken from reference TRBV2 and TRBJ2-1): EPEVTQTPSHQVTQMGQEVILRCVPISNHLYFYWYRQILGQKVEFLVSFYNNEISEKSEIFDDQFSVERPDGSNFTLKIRSTKLEDSAMYFCASSEAPSGGYNEQFFGPGTRLTVL.

This rearrangement joins TRBV11-2 to TRBJ1-1; TRBD1 might be the D (5 bases). The V gene lost 5 bases and the J gene lost 1 base, with 11 bases spanning the gap. From germline, CDR1 is SGHAT and CDR2 FQNNGV. CDR3 size: 14 residues. CDR3 DNA sequence: TGTGCCAGCAGCCTAGGGGAGACGAACACTGAAGCTTTCTTT. Translation gives CASSLGETNTEAFF.

The rearrangement links TRBV7-7 to TRBJ2-1; D remains ambiguous. Trimming removed 5 bases at V and 2 bases at J, with 16 bases between. This CDR3 contains 16 residues. Germline CDR1 and CDR2: SSHAT and FNYEAQ (reference sequence). CDR3 sequence reads: CASSLTAGIPYNEQFF. The CDR3 nucleotides are TGTGCCAGCAGCCTCACCGCAGGCATCCCCTACAATGAGCAGTTCTTC.

The genes are TRBV7-9 and TRBJ1-4; D gene uncertain. CDR3 size: 12 residues. Deletions cut 5 bases from V and 7 bases from J, with 8 bases between. CDR1 and CDR2 (germline): SEHNR, FQNEAQ (reference sequence). The DNA of the CDR3 is TGTGCCAGCAGCCCCCGGGGTGAAAAACTGTTTTTT. Its translation: CASSPRGEKLFF.

J is TRBJ1-1 and V is TRBV18; 7 nucleotides align to TRBD1. Looked up from germline, CDR1 is KGHSH and CDR2 is LQKENI. The CDR3 extends over 14 amino acids. The trim removed 1 base at V and 8 bases at J, leaving 7 bases unmatched. In nucleotides, the CDR3 is TGTGCCAGCTCACCACGGCAGGGGGTGGGAGAAGCTTTCTTT. Encoded protein: CASSPRQGVGEAFF.

CDR3 nucleotide sequence: TGTGCCAGCAGCCCCGGGACAGGCACTGAAGCTTTCTTT. This codes for CASSPGTGTEAFF. The chain uses TRBV11-2 and TRBJ1-1; 8 bases line up with TRBD1. Germline CDR1 and CDR2: SGHAT and FQNNGV. The ends lost 5 bases at V and 4 bases at J; junction bases unmatched: 3. This CDR3 spans 13 amino acids.

V usage is TRBV10-3 and J usage is TRBJ2-6; maybe TRBD1 (5 bases). CDR1 and CDR2 (germline): ENHRY, SYGVKD. This CDR3 comprises 15 residues. V was clipped by 6 bases and J by 0 bases, with 9 bases between them. The CDR3 DNA is TGTGCCATCAGCCCCAGGGACTCTGGGGCCAACGTCCTGACTTTC. Translating gives CAISPRDSGANVLTF.

Written as DNA, the CDR3 is TGTGCCAGCAGCTTGGGGGGACAGGGGTTGAGAAATGAAAAACTGTTTTTT. This sequence encodes CASSLGGQGLRNEKLFF. The chain employs TRBV5-6 and TRBJ1-4; 10 nucleotides line up with TRBD1. V trimming: 0 bases; J trimming: 5 bases; junction bases outside the gene matches: 7. CDR3 size: 17 residues. Germline V gene lookup returns CDR1 SGHDT and CDR2 YYEEEE.

The chain is built from TRBV7-2 and TRBJ1-1; no definite D call. Germline V CDR1 and CDR2: SGHTA, FQGNSA. Trimming shortened V by 5 bases and J by 11 bases, and 21 bases separated the two germline ends. The CDR3 runs 14 residues. CDR3 in DNA: TGTGCCAGCAGCCTACAGTCGGCTTCTCTGAGTGCTTTCTTT. This sequence encodes CASSLQSASLSAFF.

The chain is built from TRBV4-3 and TRBJ2-7; the D gene is possibly TRBD1 (5 bases). The CDR3 runs 15 residues. CDR1 is LGHNA and CDR2 is YSLEER in the germline V gene. Trimming left V 0 bases short and J 1 base short, with 10 bases between. The CDR3 reads CASSQDWGQSYEQYF. In DNA, the CDR3 is TGCGCCAGCAGCCAAGACTGGGGCCAATCCTACGAGCAGTACTTC.